These T cell receptor beta chains were read from a single sample in a study of cytomegalovirus exposure and HLA in healthy donors. Sequenced by immunoSEQ multiplex PCR; TCRdb stores in-frame clones only, minus some. The sample consists of about 94,000 clones, about 8% of them appearing once. The sequenced material came from PBMCs. The origin of the receptors is a man in his forties or fifties in good health and CMV-seronegative. CDR3s include the opening cysteine and the closing phenylalanine or tryptophan. Fields, in order: clone size, J gene, D gene, V gene, CDR3 protein, CDR3 DNA. D genes are given only for firm matches. Expanded clones get a size class; other rows say once, few or many, or leave the size out.

few	TRBJ2-7	TRBD2	TRBV4-2	CASSSLGVAGGPHEQYF	TGTGCCAGCAGCTCTTTAGGGGTAGCGGGAGGGCCACACGAGCAGTACTTC
NA	TRBJ2-2	TRBD2	TRBV7-9	CASSPLSGTSGNTGELFF	TGTGCCAGCAGCCCACTTAGTGGGACTAGCGGCAACACCGGGGAGCTGTTTTTT
NA	TRBJ2-7	TRBD2	TRBV5-4	CASSPGGAGSSYEQYF	TGTGCCAGCAGTCCCGGTGGAGCGGGAAGCTCCTACGAGCAGTACTTC
few	TRBJ2-7	NA	TRBV5-1	CASRFLGRYEQYF	TGCGCCAGCAGGTTTTTGGGGAGGTACGAGCAGTACTTC
few	TRBJ2-7	NA	TRBV11-2	CASSLDLRGLRGEQYF	TGTGCCAGCAGCTTAGATCTAAGGGGGCTCCGGGGGGAGCAGTACTTC
few	TRBJ2-7	TRBD2	TRBV6-4	CARSGLRRHYEQYF	TGTGCCAGGTCGGGACTACGAAGGCACTACGAGCAGTACTTC
NA	TRBJ1-3	NA	TRBV27	CASSPVGGASGNTIYF	TGTGCCAGTTCTCCCGTGGGGGGGGCATCTGGAAACACCATATATTTT
NA	TRBJ2-5	NA	TRBV7-6	CASSLAGRQETQYF	TGTGCCAGCAGCTTAGCGGGCAGACAAGAGACCCAGTACTTC
few	TRBJ2-4	NA	TRBV6-1	CASSEQPGAKNIQYF	TGTGCCAGCAGTGAACAACCAGGGGCCAAAAACATTCAGTACTTC
NA	TRBJ2-5	TRBD2	TRBV7-3	CASSLKGGGQETQYF	TGTGCCAGCAGCTTAAAGGGCGGGGGACAAGAGACCCAGTACTTC
few	TRBJ1-1	TRBD1	TRBV5-6	CASSQGQVNTEAFF	TGTGCCAGCAGCCAAGGACAGGTGAACACTGAAGCTTTCTTT
NA	TRBJ1-5	NA	TRBV5-6	CASSPRKGGTGNQPQHF	TGTGCCAGCAGCCCGCGCAAGGGGGGGACGGGCAATCAGCCCCAGCATTTT
few	TRBJ1-2	NA	TRBV5-1	CASSQLAGYGYTF	TGCGCCAGCAGCCAGCTGGCAGGGTATGGCTACACCTTC
few	TRBJ1-2	NA	TRBV27	CASSLSLPGDGYTF	TGTGCCAGCAGTTTATCCCTCCCGGGAGATGGCTACACCTTC
NA	TRBJ2-1	TRBD2	TRBV7-8	CASSASGTSLSISKFF	TGTGCCAGCAGCGCCTCGGGGACTAGTCTAAGCATTAGTAAGTTCTTC
NA	TRBJ2-7	NA	TRBV5-6	CASSSQGWGEQYF	TGTGCCAGCAGCTCACAGGGATGGGGGGAGCAGTACTTC
few	TRBJ2-3	NA	TRBV9	CASSALSGTDTQYF	TGTGCCAGCAGCGCTTTGAGCGGAACAGATACGCAGTATTTT
NA	TRBJ2-1	NA	TRBV4-2	CASSQGPTGSSYNEQFF	TGTGCCAGCAGCCAAGGGCCGACAGGATCCTCCTACAATGAGCAGTTCTTC
NA	TRBJ1-5	TRBD1	TRBV10-3	CAISPTGGHQPQHF	TGTGCCATCAGCCCCACAGGGGGCCATCAGCCCCAGCATTTT
few	TRBJ2-3	NA	TRBV7-3	CASSLIAESTDTQYF	TGTGCCAGCAGCTTGATAGCGGAGAGCACAGATACGCAGTATTTT
few	TRBJ2-1	TRBD2	TRBV7-3	CASSPGLAGGEQFF	TGTGCCAGCAGCCCGGGACTAGCGGGCGGTGAGCAGTTCTTC
NA	TRBJ2-4	TRBD2	TRBV7-9	CASSSEREAKNIQYF	TGTGCCAGCAGCTCAGAGCGGGAGGCCAAAAACATTCAGTACTTC
NA	TRBJ1-2	TRBD1	TRBV2	CASSVEDRGGYGYTF	TGTGCCAGCAGTGTCGAGGACAGGGGTGGCTATGGCTACACCTTC
few	TRBJ1-2	TRBD1	TRBV28	CASSSYRGSNYGYTF	TGTGCCAGCAGTTCCTACAGGGGGTCTAACTATGGCTACACCTTC
once	TRBJ2-3	NA	TRBV5-1	CASSSNGLTTDTQYF	TGCGCCAGCAGCAGCAATGGACTTACCACAGATACGCAGTATTTT
few	TRBJ2-1	TRBD1	TRBV29-1	CSARQGAFNEQFF	TGCAGCGCAAGGCAGGGGGCCTTCAATGAGCAGTTCTTC
NA	TRBJ2-7	NA	TRBV7-2	CASSPSRGWQYF	TGTGCCAGCAGCCCATCGAGGGGGTGGCAGTACTTC
few	TRBJ2-1	TRBD2	TRBV27	CASSLSWRGAHNEQFF	TGTGCCAGCAGTTTATCGTGGCGGGGGGCCCACAATGAGCAGTTCTTC
NA	TRBJ2-7	NA	TRBV7-2	CASSLGQDYGQYF	TGTGCCAGCAGCCTCGGACAGGACTACGGGCAGTACTTC
few	TRBJ2-7	TRBD1	TRBV5-1	CASRLVTGTGQVEQYF	TGCGCCAGCAGACTAGTCACCGGGACAGGGCAAGTCGAGCAGTACTTC
NA	TRBJ2-7	NA	TRBV6-5	CASSYSRGRNEQYF	TGTGCCAGCAGTTACTCGCGGGGGCGAAACGAGCAGTACTTC
NA	TRBJ2-1	NA	TRBV7-9	CASSLNLLGSYNEQFF	TGTGCCAGCAGCTTAAACCTACTCGGCTCCTACAATGAGCAGTTCTTC
NA	TRBJ2-5	TRBD1	TRBV28	CACSPQGALQETQYF	TGTGCCTGCAGTCCACAGGGGGCCCTCCAAGAGACCCAGTACTTC
few	TRBJ1-1	NA	TRBV5-4	CASSLERGRHTEAFF	TGTGCCAGCAGCTTGGAGCGGGGGCGCCACACTGAAGCTTTCTTT
few	TRBJ1-6	TRBD1	TRBV6-5	CASSYSPTGEDSPLHF	TGTGCCAGCAGTTACTCTCCTACAGGGGAGGATTCACCCCTCCACTTT
few	TRBJ2-2	NA	TRBV10-3	CAISERIAEDTGELFF	TGTGCCATCAGTGAGAGAATAGCTGAGGACACCGGGGAGCTGTTTTTT
NA	TRBJ1-5	NA	TRBV18	CASSLYGQRSNQPQHF	TGTGCCAGCTCACTATACGGACAGAGAAGCAATCAGCCCCAGCATTTT
few	TRBJ1-3	NA	TRBV4-2	CASSQFSGLRSGNTIYF	TGTGCCAGCAGCCAATTTTCAGGGCTCCGAAGCGGAAACACCATATATTTT
few	TRBJ1-5	TRBD1	TRBV6-7	CATSGTGLGVWSNQPQHF	TGTGCCACTTCCGGGACAGGGCTTGGGGTATGGAGCAATCAGCCCCAGCATTTT
NA	TRBJ1-6	NA	TRBV6-1	CASSDGVGYNSPLHF	TGTGCCAGCAGTGACGGGGTCGGGTATAATTCACCCCTCCACTTT
few	TRBJ2-3	NA	TRBV19	CASSGAPPADTQYF	TGTGCCAGTAGTGGGGCCCCCCCGGCAGATACGCAGTATTTT
NA	TRBJ1-2	NA	TRBV7-9	CASSLAGGFNYGYTF	TGTGCCAGCAGCTTAGCAGGGGGTTTCAACTATGGCTACACCTTC
few	TRBJ1-1	NA	TRBV18	CASSPGISGLMGTEAFF	TGTGCCAGCTCACCGGGTATAAGCGGCCTGATGGGTACTGAAGCTTTCTTT
NA	TRBJ2-7	TRBD1	TRBV19	CASSTSPRDSSYEQYF	TGTGCCAGTAGCACATCCCCCCGGGACAGCTCCTACGAGCAGTACTTC
NA	TRBJ1-1	NA	TRBV7-9	CASSSLGVNTEAFF	TGTGCCAGCAGCTCTCTGGGAGTAAACACTGAAGCTTTCTTT
NA	TRBJ2-1	TRBD2	TRBV6-5	CASSYISLAGVDEQFF	TGTGCCAGCAGTTACATTTCGCTAGCGGGGGTAGATGAGCAGTTCTTC
NA	TRBJ2-2	TRBD2	TRBV28	CASSLGASGNTGELFF	TGTGCCAGCAGTTTAGGGGCTAGCGGGAACACCGGGGAGCTGTTTTTT
few	TRBJ1-4	TRBD1	TRBV30	CAWSQGADEKLFF	TGTGCCTGGTCACAGGGGGCGGATGAAAAACTGTTTTTT
few	TRBJ2-5	NA	TRBV2	CASSGQSQETQYF	TGTGCCAGCAGCGGACAGTCCCAAGAGACCCAGTACTTC
few	TRBJ2-3	TRBD2	TRBV28	CASSSAGDRTDTQYF	TGTGCCAGCAGTTCGGCGGGAGACCGCACAGATACGCAGTATTTT